This TCR beta chain was observed in a study of T cell responses to AZD1222 COVID-19 vaccine. Overall study findings and caveats: The sample set comprised mostly white British donors with more females, and clonal diversity was possibly underestimated.

TCRdb's copy holds only in-frame clones and misses some; the assay was immunoSEQ multiplex PCR. Of fewer than 200,000 clones listed, roughly 92% are singletons. Remarks on this clone: Its antigen is currently unknown.

The V gene end was trimmed by 5 bases and the J gene end by 8 bases; junction bases not matched to a gene: 9. This CDR3 comprises 14 residues. In germline, CDR1 is SGHAT, CDR2 FQNNGV. The receptor was derived from an adult in good health. The J gene is TRBJ2-1, the V gene TRBV11-2, with TRBD2 matching over 7 bases. The starting material was peripheral blood, obtained on day 0 of AZD1222 vaccination. This CDR3 reads CASSPSGSSHEQFF. The DNA of the CDR3 is TGTGCCAGCAGCCCTAGCGGCAGCTCCCATGAGCAGTTCTTC.